Listed here are 15 T cell receptor beta chains from one sample, sequenced in a study of cytomegalovirus exposure and HLA in healthy donors. PCR employed 60 Vbeta and 13 Jbeta primers. Sequencing used immunoSEQ multiplex PCR; TCRdb keeps in-frame clones, though not all of them. In all, the sample yields around 140,000 clones. The specimen sequenced was PBMCs. The source of these receptors is a male donor in good health and CMV-seronegative.

This chain joins TRBV28 and TRBJ2-7; 8 positions agree with TRBD2. Per germline, CDR1 MDHEN and CDR2 SYDVKM. The CDR3 is 13 residues long. With V trimmed by 7 bases and J by 7 bases, 9 bases remained unmatched. This chain's CDR3 is CASNPGGFGEQYF. CDR3 nucleotides: TGTGCCAGCAACCCGGGAGGGTTTGGGGAGCAGTACTTC.

The chain carries TRBV20-1 and TRBJ2-4; the D is unclear. CDR1 is DFQATT and CDR2 is SNEGSKA in the germline V gene (reference sequence). Deletions cut 1 base from V and 6 bases from J, with 4 bases between. CDR3 length: 11 residues. CDR3 coding DNA: TGCAGTGCTAGAGGGGCAAACATTCAGTACTTC. Its translation: CSARGANIQYF.

The chain couples TRBV28 to TRBJ1-2, with a weak D call TRBD1 (5 bases). The CDR3 loop spans 14 amino acids. Trimming cost V 2 bases and J 2 bases, with 9 bases left between them. From germline, CDR1 is MDHEN and CDR2 SYDVKM. The CDR3 DNA follows: TGTGCCAGCAGTTTAGGCAGGGCAAACTATGGCTACACCTTC. Translated: CASSLGRANYGYTF.

The chain is built from TRBV15 and TRBJ2-1, with a possible D match to TRBD1 (6 bases). The germline gives CDR1 LNHNV, CDR2 YYDKDF (reference sequence). The V end lost 0 bases, the J end lost 4 bases, and 16 bases lay between the germline ends. The CDR3 totals 17 residues. CDR3 sequence reads: CATSRDGETGLYNEQFF. The CDR3 nucleotides are TGTGCCACCAGCAGAGATGGGGAAACAGGGCTTTACAATGAGCAGTTCTTC.

This chain uses TRBV5-1 with TRBJ2-3, with no clear D. The CDR3 has 16 residues. V was clipped by 0 bases and J by 0 bases, with 11 bases between them. In germline, CDR1 is SGHRS, CDR2 YFSETQ. DNA of the CDR3: TGCGCCAGCAGCTTGGCCGCTGGCCTTAGCACAGATACGCAGTATTTT. As protein: CASSLAAGLSTDTQYF.

V is TRBV10-3 and J is TRBJ1-6; no reliable D call. V was shortened by 6 bases and J by 7 bases, with 13 bases between the two germline ends. This CDR3 comprises 14 residues. Germline V CDR1 and CDR2: ENHRY, SYGVKD. DNA of the CDR3: TGTGCCATCAGGGGGAGTCTCGACAATTCACCCCTCCACTTT. This codes for CAIRGSLDNSPLHF.

The V gene is TRBV7-9, the J gene TRBJ2-7, with D possibly matching TRBD1 (5 bases). The V end lost 1 base, the J end lost 0 bases, and 7 bases lay between the germline ends. Germline loops: CDR1 SEHNR, CDR2 FQNEAQ (reference sequence). The CDR3 extends over 14 amino acids. The CDR3: CASSLEGISYEQYF. DNA of the CDR3: TGTGCCAGCAGCTTAGAGGGGATCTCCTACGAGCAGTACTTC.

The chain employs TRBV14 and TRBJ1-6; D gene uncertain. The CDR3 sequence is 13 residues long. The germline V gene encodes CDR1 SGHDN and CDR2 FVKESK. The V and J ends lost 2 bases and 7 bases respectively, with 6 bases between them. The CDR3 spells CASSQYGNSPLHF. The CDR3 nucleotides are TGTGCCAGCAGCCAATACGGGAATTCACCCCTCCACTTT. Supplemented by reference TRBV14 and TRBJ1-6, the full variable domain reads EAGVTQFPSHSVIEKGQTVTLRCDPISGHDNLYWYRRVMGKEIKFLLHFVKESKQDESGMPNNRFLAERTGGTYSTLKVQPAELEDSGVYFCASSQYGNSPLHFGNGTRLTVT.

CDR3 amino acids: CASSGSGTPNTGELFF. For the CDR3, the DNA is TGTGCCAGCAGCGGGTCCGGGACACCGAACACCGGGGAGCTGTTTTTT. The rearrangement links TRBV9 to TRBJ2-2; D is perhaps TRBD1 (6 bases). The CDR3 length is 16 residues. V lost 3 bases and J 0 bases, leaving 12 bases between the germline ends. Per germline, CDR1 SGDLS and CDR2 YYNGEE.

The chain carries TRBV6-6 and TRBJ1-5, with D perhaps matching TRBD1 (6 bases). V was pared by 9 bases and J by 2 bases, with 17 bases between. Germline V lookup: CDR1 MNHNY, CDR2 SVGAGI (reference sequence). The CDR3 totals 15 residues. CDR3 residues: CASKTGGLGNQPQHF. The CDR3, as DNA: TGTGCCAGTAAGACAGGCGGTCTGGGCAATCAGCCCCAGCATTTT.

This chain joins TRBV14 and TRBJ2-5; 7 positions match TRBD2. CDR3 length: 16 amino acids. The V gene's germline CDR1 is SGHDN and CDR2 FVKESK. V dropped 4 bases and J dropped 0; count of bases not matched to a gene: 8. For the CDR3, the DNA is TGTGCCAGCAGCCTGGGACCTAGCGGTAACCAAGAGACCCAGTACTTC. As protein: CASSLGPSGNQETQYF.

The DNA for the CDR3 is TGTGCCAGCAGTCGCGAAGCCGGGACAGTGGTTAGGGATTCATATAGCAATCAGCCCCAGCATTTT. It specifies CASSREAGTVVRDSYSNQPQHF. The chain has TRBV28 and TRBJ1-5; 7 nucleotides align to TRBD1. Germline CDR1 is MDHEN and CDR2 is SYDVKM. Trimming at V came to 5 bases and at J to 0 bases, leaving 25 bases not matched to a gene. The CDR3 loop spans 22 amino acids.

About this clone: One end of the junction varies from germline; a read error may be responsible. This chain connects TRBV4-3 to TRBJ2-5; D remains ambiguous. The CDR3 is made up of 17 amino acids. The germline CDR1 and CDR2 sequences are LGHNA and YSLEER. This CDR3 is CASSEAARIIVDETQYF. CDR3 coding DNA: TGCGCCAGCAGTGAAGCTGCCAGGATCATCGTCGACGAGACCCAATACTTC.

This chain connects TRBV7-8 to TRBJ1-2; no reliable D call. Germline loops: CDR1 SGHVS, CDR2 FQNEAQ. Trimming took 1 base from V and 1 from J, leaving 4 bases between them. The CDR3 is 13 residues long. CDR3 sequence reads: CASSLDNNYGYTF. In DNA form, the CDR3 reads TGTGCCAGCAGCTTAGATAATAACTATGGCTACACCTTC.

About this clone: A junction end diverges from the germline sequence, so it may reflect a read error. This chain connects TRBV6-6 to TRBJ2-2; possibly TRBD1 for D (5 bases). Germline V gene lookup returns CDR1 MNHNY and CDR2 SVGAGI (reference sequence). The CDR3 runs to 15 residues. Here the CDR3 reads CASTYGQGNTGELFF. For the CDR3, the DNA is TGTGCCAGCACTTACGGGCAGGGGAACACCGGGGAGCTGTTTTTT.